This is a list of T cell receptor beta chains from one sample in a study of blood T cell repertoires in COVID-19. Using immunoSEQ multiplex PCR, the repertoire was profiled, and TCRdb retains in-frame clones only, with some absent. Among 400,000 to 450,000 clones listed, roughly 89% were seen once. What was sequenced was peripheral blood. These receptors came from a woman in her twenties or thirties with active or convalescent COVID-19. CDR3s include the opening cysteine and the closing phenylalanine or tryptophan. The D gene is left open where the match is weak. Not all rows give a size; the values are once, few, many and, for expanded clones, a class.

v_gene: TRBV6-5
abundance: few
j_gene: TRBJ1-1
d_gene: .
CDR3nt: TGTGCCAGCAGTTACCGGGGTTCACCCGCTTTCTTT
CDR3aa: CASSYRGSPAFF

v_gene: TRBV5-1
abundance: .
j_gene: TRBJ1-4
d_gene: .
CDR3nt: TGCGCCAGCAGCTTAGAACGGGGAACTAATGAAAAACTGTTTTTT
CDR3aa: CASSLERGTNEKLFF

v_gene: TRBV3-1/TRBV3-2
abundance: .
j_gene: TRBJ1-3
d_gene: .
CDR3nt: TGTGCCAGCAGCCAAGTACGCAGGGGCTCTGGAAACACCATATATTTT
CDR3aa: CASSQVRRGSGNTIYF

v_gene: TRBV6-6
abundance: once
j_gene: TRBJ1-4
d_gene: .
CDR3nt: TGTGCCAGCAGCCAGACCGGGAATGAAAAACTGTTTTTT
CDR3aa: CASSQTGNEKLFF

v_gene: TRBV6-5
abundance: .
j_gene: TRBJ2-7
d_gene: TRBD1
CDR3nt: TGTGCCAGCAGATCGGGACAGGTAAACTCCTACGAGCAGTACTTC
CDR3aa: CASRSGQVNSYEQYF

v_gene: TRBV19
abundance: .
j_gene: TRBJ1-6
d_gene: .
CDR3nt: TGTGCCAGTAGTATCGGGGAGGGTTTTCGTTCACCCCTCCACTTT
CDR3aa: CASSIGEGFRSPLHF

v_gene: TRBV25-1
abundance: .
j_gene: TRBJ2-1
d_gene: TRBD2
CDR3nt: TGTGCCAGCACACGACTAGCGGGAGGGAATGAGCAGTTCTTC
CDR3aa: CASTRLAGGNEQFF

v_gene: TRBV25-1
abundance: .
j_gene: TRBJ2-6
d_gene: .
CDR3nt: TGTGCCAGCAGTCCCTCAGGGGCTGGGGCCAACGTCCTGACTTTC
CDR3aa: CASSPSGAGANVLTF

v_gene: TRBV6-1
abundance: .
j_gene: TRBJ2-7
d_gene: .
CDR3nt: TGTGCCAGCAGTGAACAGGCGGGCTACGAGCAGTACTTC
CDR3aa: CASSEQAGYEQYF

v_gene: TRBV12-3/TRBV12-4
abundance: .
j_gene: TRBJ1-1
d_gene: .
CDR3nt: TGTGCCAGCAGCTACAGGACCCAAGCTTTCTTT
CDR3aa: CASSYRTQAFF

v_gene: TRBV7-2
abundance: .
j_gene: TRBJ1-1
d_gene: .
CDR3nt: TGTGCCAGCAGCTCCAGGGGAGGGGAGGGGGAAGCTTTCTTT
CDR3aa: CASSSRGGEGEAFF

v_gene: TRBV2
abundance: .
j_gene: TRBJ1-1
d_gene: .
CDR3nt: TGTGCCAGCAGTGGCGGGGAGGTGGAGGCTTTCTTT
CDR3aa: CASSGGEVEAFF

v_gene: TRBV4-1
abundance: .
j_gene: TRBJ1-6
d_gene: .
CDR3nt: TGCGCCAGCAGCCAAGAAACAGGGCTAAATTCACCCCTCCACTTT
CDR3aa: CASSQETGLNSPLHF

v_gene: TRBV4-1
abundance: once
j_gene: TRBJ2-5
d_gene: TRBD2
CDR3nt: TGCGCCAGCAGCCAAGCCCCTAGCGGGAGGGCCGGGGAGACCCAGTACTTC
CDR3aa: CASSQAPSGRAGETQYF

v_gene: TRBV27
abundance: once
j_gene: TRBJ1-5
d_gene: .
CDR3nt: TGTGCCAGCAGTTATACAGGCAATCAGCCCCAGCATTTT
CDR3aa: CASSYTGNQPQHF

v_gene: TRBV5-1
abundance: .
j_gene: TRBJ1-2
d_gene: .
CDR3nt: TGCGCCAGCAGCTCCAGGCAGGGGCGATTGGCTGGCTACACCTTC
CDR3aa: CASSSRQGRLAGYTF

v_gene: TRBV27
abundance: .
j_gene: TRBJ1-1
d_gene: .
CDR3nt: TGTGCCAGCAGTTCCCCACAGTCTAACACTGAAGCTTTCTTT
CDR3aa: CASSSPQSNTEAFF

v_gene: TRBV4-1
abundance: .
j_gene: TRBJ2-7
d_gene: TRBD2
CDR3nt: TGCGCCAGCAGCCATGTAGCGGGAGGCTCCTACGAGCAGTACTTC
CDR3aa: CASSHVAGGSYEQYF

v_gene: TRBV6-6
abundance: .
j_gene: TRBJ1-6
d_gene: TRBD1
CDR3nt: TGTGCCAGCAGCTCCGGGACAGGGTATAATTCACCCCTCCACTTT
CDR3aa: CASSSGTGYNSPLHF

v_gene: TRBV11-2
abundance: .
j_gene: TRBJ1-1
d_gene: TRBD1
CDR3nt: TGTGCCAGCAGCTATTCAGGGGGCTTTGGTGAAGCTTTCTTT
CDR3aa: CASSYSGGFGEAFF

v_gene: TRBV27
abundance: .
j_gene: TRBJ2-4
d_gene: .
CDR3nt: TGTGCCAGCAGTGGAGGGAACATTCAGTACTTC
CDR3aa: CASSGGNIQYF

v_gene: TRBV18
abundance: .
j_gene: TRBJ1-4
d_gene: .
CDR3nt: TGTGCCAGCTCACCCCGCAGGACTAATGAAAAACTGTTTTTT
CDR3aa: CASSPRRTNEKLFF

v_gene: TRBV10-2
abundance: once
j_gene: TRBJ2-7
d_gene: .
CDR3nt: TGCGCCAGCCATGAACAAAACTACGAGCAGTACTTC
CDR3aa: CASHEQNYEQYF